This T cell receptor beta chain originates from a study of blood T cell repertoires in COVID-19. Study-wide background: PBMCs, B-cell-depleted T cells, or T cells provided the cDNA or gDNA that made up the material.

This CDR3 contains 12 residues. V shed 1 base and J shed 4 bases, with 6 bases lying between them. Germline V gene lookup returns CDR1 SGHDT and CDR2 YYEEEE. Authors' processing steps: Nucleated cell counts were estimated from reference gene primer amplification. Produced via immunoSEQ multiplex PCR; TCRdb's table is partial and in-frame only. That table furnishes V, J and clone size, whereas the DNA furnished D and trimming. The sample has 84,000 or so clones, about four fifths seen once. The genes are TRBV5-6 and TRBJ2-7; D is perhaps TRBD2 (5 bases). The sample consisted of peripheral blood. The clonotype comes from a woman between 40 and 55 years old with active or convalescent COVID-19. CDR3 residues: CASSLRGYEQYF. The CDR3 nucleotides read TGTGCCAGCAGCTTGCGCGGGTACGAGCAGTACTTC.